The present TCR beta chain was sequenced within a study of T cells expressing NK-cell markers. One entry per CDR3 protein, without DNA, is what TCRdb gives after re-calling the 5' RACE reads. This sample's table reports under 500,000 distinct CDR3 sequences. Per germline, CDR1 SGHDT and CDR2 YYEEEE. This CDR3 region has 19 residues. Sequences were obtained from blood T cells: a sorted CD56 or NKG2C T cell subset, CD4+ or CD8+ T cells, or bulk PBMC T cells (not recorded which). The sequence came from a woman between 18 and 70 years old in good health. This sequence joins TRBV5-6 and TRBJ2-1; TCRdb picks TRBD2, but there is no DNA to check that call. The CDR3 region is CASSWWSSGRFGSYNEQFF.